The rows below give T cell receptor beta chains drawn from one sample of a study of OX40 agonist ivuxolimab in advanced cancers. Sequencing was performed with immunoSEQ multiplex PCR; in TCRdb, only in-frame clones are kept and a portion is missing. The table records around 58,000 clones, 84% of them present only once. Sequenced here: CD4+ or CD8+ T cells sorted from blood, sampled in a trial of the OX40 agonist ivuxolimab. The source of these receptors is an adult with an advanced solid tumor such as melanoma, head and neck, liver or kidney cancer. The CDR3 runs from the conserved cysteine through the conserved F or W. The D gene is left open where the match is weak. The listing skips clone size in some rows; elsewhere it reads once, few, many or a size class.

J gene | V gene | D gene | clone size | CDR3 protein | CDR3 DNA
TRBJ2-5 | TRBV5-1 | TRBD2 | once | CASSSTSGGAWETQYF | TGCGCCAGCAGCTCGACTAGCGGGGGGGCCTGGGAGACCCAGTACTTC
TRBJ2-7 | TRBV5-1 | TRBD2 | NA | CASSSGLAGWEQYF | TGCGCCAGCAGCTCGGGACTAGCGGGCTGGGAGCAGTACTTC
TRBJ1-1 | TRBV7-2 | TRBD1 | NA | CASSLVSGQGFPEAFF | TGTGCCAGCAGCTTAGTCTCGGGACAGGGTTTCCCTGAAGCTTTCTTT
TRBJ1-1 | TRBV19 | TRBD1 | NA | CASSLRQGNTEAFF | TGTGCCAGTAGTCTCCGACAGGGGAACACTGAAGCTTTCTTT
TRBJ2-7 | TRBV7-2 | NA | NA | CASSLEGGPHEQYF | TGTGCCAGCAGCTTAGAGGGGGGGCCCCACGAGCAGTACTTC
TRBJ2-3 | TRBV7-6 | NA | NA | CASSIGTDATDTQYF | TGTGCCAGCAGCATTGGGACCGATGCCACAGATACGCAGTATTTT
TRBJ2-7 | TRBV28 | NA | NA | CASSLGETLAYEQYF | TGTGCCAGCAGTTTGGGGGAGACGCTAGCCTACGAGCAGTACTTC
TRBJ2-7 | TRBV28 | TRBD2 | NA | CASSLTAGGGYEQYF | TGTGCCAGCAGTTTAACGGCGGGAGGAGGGTACGAGCAGTACTTC
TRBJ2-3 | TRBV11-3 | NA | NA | CASSLGGTDTQYF | TGTGCCAGCAGCTTAGGGGGCACAGATACGCAGTATTTT
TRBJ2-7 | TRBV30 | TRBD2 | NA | CAWKRGGTFYEQYF | TGTGCCTGGAAACGCGGGGGAACCTTCTACGAGCAGTACTTC